The T cell receptor beta chain under discussion was sequenced for a study of post-analysis software for immune sequencing data. The wider study: Both relapsing-remitting and secondary progressive multiple sclerosis featured among the disease courses, as did progressive-relapsing multiple sclerosis.

The study's findings and limits: The authors found that F measure strongly co-clustered same-batch samples. Controls significantly exceeded multiple sclerosis patients in normalized Chao1 diversity. Relative to controls, patients had about 5 TRBV segments at higher frequency, with TRBV5-6, TRBV5-1 and TRBV20-1 among these.

For this clonotype: Its target is not known.

Carried by the TCR beta cDNA libraries were unique molecular identifiers. The authors obtained roughly 500,000 cDNA molecules from about 0.94 to 9.7 million T cells. TCRdb processed the PCR reads anew with MiXCR; each CDR3 protein has one entry. The sample gives about 820,000 distinct CDR3 sequences, roughly 58% of which show up once; 4.6% is in the top ten. Trimming removed 3 bases from V and 5 bases from J, with 20 bases in between. Germline V gene lookup returns CDR1 SGDLS and CDR2 YYNGEE. The CDR3 loop spans 16 amino acids. The chain combines TRBV9 with TRBJ1-1; D perhaps matches TRBD1 (6 bases). Input material: blood. The sequence derives from a girl between 10 and 17 years old with multiple sclerosis. Here the CDR3 reads CASSAGTSPAQTEAFF. CDR3 in DNA: TGTGCCAGCAGCGCCGGGACAAGTCCGGCCCAAACTGAAGCTTTCTTT.